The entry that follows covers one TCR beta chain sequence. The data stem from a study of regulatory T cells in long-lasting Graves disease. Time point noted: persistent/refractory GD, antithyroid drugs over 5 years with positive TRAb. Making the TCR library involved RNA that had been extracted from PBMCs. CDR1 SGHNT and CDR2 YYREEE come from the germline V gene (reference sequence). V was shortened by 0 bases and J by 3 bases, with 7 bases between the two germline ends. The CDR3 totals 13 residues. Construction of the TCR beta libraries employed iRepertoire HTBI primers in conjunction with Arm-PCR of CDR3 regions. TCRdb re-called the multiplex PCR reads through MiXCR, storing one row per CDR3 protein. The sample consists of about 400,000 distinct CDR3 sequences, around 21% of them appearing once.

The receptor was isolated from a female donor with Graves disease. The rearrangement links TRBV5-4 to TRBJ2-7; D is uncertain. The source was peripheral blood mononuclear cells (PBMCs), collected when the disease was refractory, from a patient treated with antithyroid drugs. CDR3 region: CASSLVHSYEQYF. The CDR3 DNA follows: TGTGCCAGCAGCTTGGTACACAGCTACGAGCAGTACTTC.